This T cell receptor beta chain was identified in a study of cytomegalovirus exposure and HLA in healthy donors. Study conclusions and caveats: Cytomegalovirus association was assigned to around 150 TCR beta chains. Generally TCR sequences proved uncommon, though certain public TCRs appeared in numerous donors.

Method: immunoSEQ multiplex PCR; TCRdb's copy keeps in-frame clones and lacks some. The sample lists some 190,000 clones; around nine tenths were seen once. Germline V lookup: CDR1 SEHNR, CDR2 FQNEAQ (reference sequence). The trim removed 9 bases at V and 0 bases at J, leaving 15 bases unmatched. The CDR3 contains 18 residues. Details on this clone: Antigen: not known.

These donors were members of the roughly 120-subject validation cohort, a group separate from the approximately 640-subject first cohort. The genes are TRBV7-9 and TRBJ1-4, with 8 bases aligning to TRBD1. This sequence was found in a man aged 25-45 years in good health and CMV-seropositive. The sample consisted of PBMCs. The CDR3 sequence: CARLPGQANLATNEKLFF. The CDR3 DNA is TGTGCCAGACTCCCGGGACAGGCGAACCTTGCAACTAATGAAAAACTGTTTTTT.